Presented here are 21 T cell receptor beta chains from one specimen sequenced in a study of beta chain features in type 1 diabetes. Sequencing targeted expressed TCRB transcripts, as all isolated RNA had been reverse transcribed. TCRdb's copy holds only in-frame clones and misses some; the assay was immunoSEQ multiplex PCR. The table lists about 930,000 clones, about a sixth of them singletons. Source material: naive CD4+ T cells from blood. These receptors were collected from a woman aged 18-30 years in good health.

This clone was seen a few times. The rearrangement uses TRBV6-6 and TRBJ1-5, with 7 bases aligning to TRBD1. The CDR3 runs 15 residues. Unmatched junction bases numbered 10, after V lost 6 bases and J lost 5 bases. Germline CDR1 reads MNHNY; CDR2 reads SVGAGI (reference sequence). CDR3 sequence: CASRPRQGVDQPQHF. The CDR3 DNA follows: TGTGCCAGCAGACCACGACAGGGTGTGGATCAGCCCCAGCATTTT.

This clone has only a few counts. The chain combines TRBV18 with TRBJ1-4, with a tentative D call TRBD1 (6 bases). CDR1 KGHSH and CDR2 LQKENI come from the germline V gene. V lost 3 bases and J 8 bases, leaving 16 bases between the germline ends. This CDR3 spans 15 amino acids. CDR3: CASSPQKQGVEKLFF. The CDR3 nucleotides are TGTGCCAGCTCACCCCAAAAACAGGGAGTCGAAAAACTGTTTTTT.

This clone was seen repeatedly, ten times or more. The chain combines TRBV13 with TRBJ1-2; no clear D. Trimming pared 5 bases from V and 4 bases from J, leaving 11 bases between. The CDR3 extends over 13 amino acids. Germline CDR1 is PRHDT and CDR2 is FYEKMQ (reference sequence). The CDR3 bases are TGTGCCAGCAGCGAAAGTCACAGCTATGGCTACACCTTC. This sequence encodes CASSESHSYGYTF.

The chain combines TRBV7-9 with TRBJ2-7, with 8 bases fitting TRBD1. Germline values: CDR1 SEHNR, CDR2 FQNEAQ (reference sequence). This CDR3 contains 15 residues. With 3 bases clipped from V and 0 bases from J, the junction kept 4 bases outside the gene matches. CDR3 coding DNA: TGTGCCAGCAGCTTTGACAGGGGACCCTCCTACGAGCAGTACTTC. Encoded protein: CASSFDRGPSYEQYF.

This clone was seen only a few times. The chain joins TRBV5-1 to TRBJ2-2, with D perhaps given as TRBD1 or TRBD2 (5 bases each). Germline V lookup: CDR1 SGHRS, CDR2 YFSETQ. The ends were cut back, 5 bases at V and 4 bases at J, with 18 bases in the middle. This CDR3 contains 16 residues. DNA of the CDR3: TGCGCCAGCAGTTACTCAGCCGGGACCGGCACCGGGGAGCTGTTTTTT. Translating it yields CASSYSAGTGTGELFF.

This clone was counted only a few times. Other DNA sequences in the sample encode the same CDR3. This chain links TRBV18 with TRBJ2-7, with a possible D match to TRBD1 (5 bases). Trimming cost V 1 base and J 1 base, with 8 bases left between them. Germline loops: CDR1 KGHSH, CDR2 LQKENI. The CDR3 has 14 amino acids. The CDR3 spells CASSPRDSSYEQYF. The CDR3 bases are TGTGCCAGCTCACCACGAGACAGTTCCTACGAGCAGTACTTC.

The rearrangement links TRBV7-2 to TRBJ2-1, with 8 positions matching TRBD2. The CDR3 totals 15 residues. Looked up from germline, CDR1 is SGHTA and CDR2 is FQGNSA. After removal of 2 bases from V and 4 bases from J, the junction contained 4 bases not matched to a gene. The CDR3 here is CASSLSSGVYNEQFF. For the CDR3, the DNA is TGTGCCAGCAGCTTAAGTAGCGGGGTTTACAATGAGCAGTTCTTC.

V usage is TRBV7-3 and J usage is TRBJ1-3; TRBD1 matches at 8 bases. J was trimmed by 2 bases and V by 5 bases; bases with no gene match: 5. The length of the CDR3 is 15 residues. Germline CDR1 SGHTA, CDR2 FQGTGA. The CDR3 coding sequence is TGTGCCAGCAGCCGCGCAGGGGGCCCTGGAAACACCATATATTTT. Protein product: CASSRAGGPGNTIYF.

This clone was detected only a few times. The J gene is TRBJ1-5, the V gene TRBV29-1; D not certain. This CDR3 spans 14 amino acids. CDR1 is SQVTM, CDR2 ANQGSEA, per germline. V lost 4 bases and J lost 6, with 16 bases in between. The DNA of the CDR3 is TGCAGCGTTGGCTCTGGGTCAAACGGTCAGCCCCAGCATTTT. Protein: CSVGSGSNGQPQHF.

This chain links TRBV7-9 with TRBJ1-4; 9 bases fit TRBD1. The V and J ends lost 3 bases and 3 bases, in that order; junction bases with no gene match: 11. The CDR3 consists of 18 residues. CDR1 is SEHNR, CDR2 FQNEAQ, per germline (reference sequence). CDR3 DNA sequence: TGTGCCAGCAGCTTCACGACAGGGGGAAGGCTCGCTAATGAAAAACTGTTTTTT. This gives the protein CASSFTTGGRLANEKLFF.

This clone was counted between two and nine times. The chain has TRBV5-1 and TRBJ2-5; no clear D. The CDR3 loop spans 13 amino acids. V dropped 6 bases and J dropped 1 base, with 10 bases sitting between them. Germline-derived CDR1 and CDR2 are SGHRS and YFSETQ. The CDR3 DNA is TGCGCCAGCACCGGCCGACCCCAAGAGACCCAGTACTTC. Its protein product is CASTGRPQETQYF.

The V and J genes are TRBV2 and TRBJ2-6; tentatively, D is TRBD2 (5 bases). Trimming cost V 5 bases and J 2 bases, with 7 bases left between them. The CDR3 extends over 14 amino acids. Germline assignment: CDR1 SNHLY and CDR2 FYNNEI. CDR3 amino acids: CASSPGAGANVLTF. In DNA form, the CDR3 reads TGTGCCAGCAGTCCCGGGGCTGGGGCCAACGTCCTGACTTTC.

In its sample, this clone was seen a few times. The J gene is TRBJ2-4, the V gene TRBV2; 8 bases agree with TRBD2. Losses at the gene ends were 5 bases for V and 4 bases for J; bases not matched to a gene: 4. In germline, CDR1 is SNHLY, CDR2 FYNNEI. The CDR3 totals 14 residues. The DNA for the CDR3 is TGTGCCAGCAGTACCGGGACTAGTAAAAACATTCAGTACTTC. Its protein product is CASSTGTSKNIQYF.

The V gene is TRBV28, the J gene TRBJ2-7; 10 bases match TRBD2. J was trimmed by 2 bases and V by 7 bases; bases with no gene match: 5. The CDR3 contains 14 residues. Germline V gene data show CDR1 as MDHEN and CDR2 as SYDVKM. CDR3 loop: CASTTSGVPYEQYF. CDR3 in DNA: TGTGCCAGCACCACTAGCGGGGTCCCCTACGAGCAGTACTTC.

Only a few counts were recorded for this clone. The rearrangement links TRBV10-3 to TRBJ2-5; TRBD1 or TRBD2 may be the D gene (5 bases each). Germline V gene sequence: CDR1 ENHRY, CDR2 SYGVKD. CDR3 length equals 16 residues. V lost 1 base and J lost 3, with 15 bases in between. The CDR3 loop reads CAISEYGTVNKETQYF. In nucleotides, the CDR3 is TGTGCCATCAGTGAGTACGGGACCGTGAATAAAGAGACCCAGTACTTC.

The chain combines TRBV2 with TRBJ2-7, with D unresolved. The CDR3 is 12 amino acids. Germline assignment: CDR1 SNHLY and CDR2 FYNNEI. V shed 7 bases and J shed 2 bases, with 9 bases lying between them. The CDR3 sequence: CASNRGAYEQYF. In DNA, the CDR3 is TGTGCCAGCAATCGTGGGGCCTACGAGCAGTACTTC.

CDR3 sequence reads: CATSRVPGLADTQYF. Here the CDR3 DNA reads TGTGCCACCAGCAGAGTGCCAGGATTGGCAGATACGCAGTATTTT. The gene calls are TRBV15 and TRBJ2-3; D is undetermined. The CDR3 consists of 15 residues. The ends were cut back, 1 base at V and 4 bases at J, with 12 bases in the middle. Per germline, CDR1 LNHNV and CDR2 YYDKDF (reference sequence).

As to this clone: Other DNA sequences in this sample translate to the same CDR3. The chain recombines TRBV7-9 with TRBJ2-3; D call uncertain. V was cut by 2 bases and J by 3 bases, with 3 bases left in between. From germline, CDR1 is SEHNR and CDR2 FQNEAQ (reference sequence). CDR3 length: 12 residues. In nucleotides, the CDR3 is TGTGCCAGCAGCTTACTTACAGATACGCAGTATTTT. Amino acid sequence: CASSLLTDTQYF. The full variable domain, with the rest looked up from reference TRBV7-9 and TRBJ2-3, is DTGVSQNPRHKITKRGQNVTFRCDPISEHNRLYWYRQTLGQGPEFLTYFQNEAQLEKSRLLSDRFSAERPKGSFSTLEIQRTEQGDSAMYLCASSLLTDTQYFGPGTRLTVL.

This chain connects TRBV6-1 to TRBJ2-2; 7 nucleotides match TRBD2. Germline V gene sequence: CDR1 MNHNS, CDR2 SASEGT. Germline trimming cut 4 bases from V and 5 bases from J; bases unmatched to any gene: 16. The CDR3 length is 18 residues. Written as DNA, the CDR3 is TGTGCCAGCAGTGCGAGACCCCCGGGGGGTACTAGGACCGGGGAGCTGTTTTTT. Protein sequence: CASSARPPGGTRTGELFF.

The chain combines TRBV7-2 with TRBJ2-3; no clear D. The CDR3 spans 12 residues. V lost 7 bases, J lost 5 bases, and 10 bases lay in between. Germline CDR1 and CDR2: SGHTA and FQGNSA. The CDR3 here is CASTLLGDTQYF. The CDR3 DNA follows: TGTGCCAGCACCCTACTTGGAGATACGCAGTATTTT.

The chain recombines TRBV7-9 with TRBJ1-2, with 7 nucleotides matching TRBD1. The CDR3 sequence is 13 residues long. V gave up 5 bases and J gave up 6 bases; unmatched junction bases: 6. Per the germline V gene, CDR1 is SEHNR and CDR2 is FQNEAQ (reference sequence). This chain's CDR3 is CASSQGTAHGYTF. In DNA form, the CDR3 reads TGTGCCAGCAGCCAGGGGACAGCACATGGCTACACCTTC. The whole variable domain, filled in from reference TRBV7-9 and TRBJ1-2, reads DTGVSQNPRHKITKRGQNVTFRCDPISEHNRLYWYRQTLGQGPEFLTYFQNEAQLEKSRLLSDRFSAERPKGSFSTLEIQRTEQGDSAMYLCASSQGTAHGYTFGSGTRLTVV.